This is a list of T cell receptor beta chains from one sample in a study of CD8+ T cells in alopecia areata. Only in-frame clones appear in the TCRdb table, and some are missing; sequencing was by immunoSEQ multiplex PCR. Of 100,000 to 140,000 clones listed, around 83% are singletons. Sequencing was performed on CD8+ T cells sorted from blood, taken at week 24, from a patient treated with tofacitinib. Receptor source: a human donor with alopecia areata. Both conserved end residues are part of each CDR3. Each record gives: J gene, D gene, V gene, clone size, CDR3 DNA, CDR3 protein. The D gene is left open where the match is weak. Clone sizes are given selectively: once, few, many, or a class where the clone is expanded.

j_gene: TRBJ1-1; d_gene: -; v_gene: TRBV7-9; abundance: -; CDR3nt: TGTGCCAGCAGCTCCCGGACAGAGGCGGCTTTCTTT; CDR3aa: CASSSRTEAAFF
j_gene: TRBJ2-7; d_gene: -; v_gene: TRBV27; abundance: few; CDR3nt: TGTGCCAGTGCCGTTGGGACTGAGGGTGGGGAGCAGTACTTC; CDR3aa: CASAVGTEGGEQYF
j_gene: TRBJ2-1; d_gene: -; v_gene: TRBV19; abundance: -; CDR3nt: TGTGCCAGTAGTGGCGAGGGGGGAACCAATGAGCAGTTCTTC; CDR3aa: CASSGEGGTNEQFF
j_gene: TRBJ1-5; d_gene: TRBD1; v_gene: TRBV7-9; abundance: -; CDR3nt: TGTGCCAGCAGCGGACAGGGGGCCGTTGACAATCAGCCCCAGCATTTT; CDR3aa: CASSGQGAVDNQPQHF
j_gene: TRBJ1-3; d_gene: TRBD1; v_gene: TRBV5-6; abundance: few; CDR3nt: TGTGCCAGCAGCCTACAGGGGTTTGCAAACACCATATATTTT; CDR3aa: CASSLQGFANTIYF
j_gene: TRBJ2-3; d_gene: -; v_gene: TRBV18; abundance: -; CDR3nt: TGTGCCAGCTCACAATTGGATACGCAGTATTTT; CDR3aa: CASSQLDTQYF
j_gene: TRBJ2-7; d_gene: TRBD2; v_gene: TRBV29-1; abundance: -; CDR3nt: TGCAGCGTTGAGGGTCCGGAGGGAACTAGCGGGGGAACGCAGTACTTC; CDR3aa: CSVEGPEGTSGGTQYF
j_gene: TRBJ1-5; d_gene: -; v_gene: TRBV7-6; abundance: few; CDR3nt: TGTGCCAGCAGCCCCCTGAGGGGCGAATATAGCAATCAGCCCCAGCATTTT; CDR3aa: CASSPLRGEYSNQPQHF
j_gene: TRBJ2-7; d_gene: -; v_gene: TRBV27; abundance: -; CDR3nt: TGTGCCAGCAGTCCAGGCTTAGGGTTCTACGAGCAGTACTTC; CDR3aa: CASSPGLGFYEQYF
j_gene: TRBJ2-7; d_gene: -; v_gene: TRBV27; abundance: -; CDR3nt: TGTGCCACCCTGGGTTGGGGAGGCTACGAGCAGTACTTC; CDR3aa: CATLGWGGYEQYF
j_gene: TRBJ2-7; d_gene: -; v_gene: TRBV2; abundance: -; CDR3nt: TGTGCCAGCAGTCGGTACAGGGACCTAAACGAGCAGTACTTC; CDR3aa: CASSRYRDLNEQYF
j_gene: TRBJ2-5; d_gene: -; v_gene: TRBV7-9; abundance: few; CDR3nt: TGTGCCAGCAGCTTATCCTCAGGGGAGGGGACCCAGTACTTC; CDR3aa: CASSLSSGEGTQYF
j_gene: TRBJ2-1; d_gene: TRBD2; v_gene: TRBV13; abundance: -; CDR3nt: TGTGCCAGCAGCCGCAGGGCGGGGGGTTCCTACAATGAGCAGTTCTTC; CDR3aa: CASSRRAGGSYNEQFF
j_gene: TRBJ2-7; d_gene: TRBD1; v_gene: TRBV4-1; abundance: -; CDR3nt: TGCGCCAGCAGCCAAGATGAATCAGGGACAGGCCTCCTCGAGCAGTACTTC; CDR3aa: CASSQDESGTGLLEQYF
j_gene: TRBJ2-1; d_gene: -; v_gene: TRBV4-1; abundance: -; CDR3nt: TGCGCCAGCAGCCTCGGGCCTATCCTGGGTAATGAGCAGTTCTTC; CDR3aa: CASSLGPILGNEQFF
j_gene: TRBJ2-1; d_gene: -; v_gene: TRBV27; abundance: -; CDR3nt: TGTGCCAGCAGTTTCCCCCCCGGGCGCTCCTACAATGAGCAGTTCTTC; CDR3aa: CASSFPPGRSYNEQFF
j_gene: TRBJ2-7; d_gene: -; v_gene: TRBV7-6; abundance: -; CDR3nt: TGTGCCAGCAGCTTAGCCGGCCCCACCTACGAGCAGTACTTC; CDR3aa: CASSLAGPTYEQYF
j_gene: TRBJ2-7; d_gene: -; v_gene: TRBV27; abundance: -; CDR3nt: TGTGCCAGCAGCACCTTGACCCTTTACGAGCAGTACTTC; CDR3aa: CASSTLTLYEQYF
j_gene: TRBJ2-7; d_gene: -; v_gene: TRBV5-8; abundance: -; CDR3nt: TGTGCCAGCAGCTTGGTGACCTACGAGCAGTACTTC; CDR3aa: CASSLVTYEQYF
j_gene: TRBJ1-1; d_gene: -; v_gene: TRBV5-1; abundance: -; CDR3nt: TGCGCCAGCAGCTTGGCCTTTAACACTGAAGCTTTCTTT; CDR3aa: CASSLAFNTEAFF
j_gene: TRBJ1-2; d_gene: -; v_gene: TRBV7-9; abundance: -; CDR3nt: TGTGCCAGCAGCTTAAATCAGGGACCAAACTATGGCTACACCTTC; CDR3aa: CASSLNQGPNYGYTF
j_gene: TRBJ2-3; d_gene: -; v_gene: TRBV4-1; abundance: -; CDR3nt: TGCGCCAGCAGCCAATCCGGAGATACGCAGTATTTT; CDR3aa: CASSQSGDTQYF
j_gene: TRBJ2-1; d_gene: -; v_gene: TRBV27; abundance: -; CDR3nt: TGTGCCAGCAGTTTTCATCCCTCCTACAATGAGCAGTTCTTC; CDR3aa: CASSFHPSYNEQFF
j_gene: TRBJ2-5; d_gene: TRBD1; v_gene: TRBV19; abundance: once; CDR3nt: TGTGCCAGTAGTACTCCAAGACAGGGCTCCGAAGAGACCCAGTACTTC; CDR3aa: CASSTPRQGSEETQYF
j_gene: TRBJ1-2; d_gene: TRBD1; v_gene: TRBV6-1; abundance: -; CDR3nt: TGCTTCTGTGGACAGGGACTAATGGATGGCTACACCTTC; CDR3aa: CFCGQGLMDGYTF
j_gene: TRBJ1-1; d_gene: -; v_gene: TRBV13; abundance: -; CDR3nt: TGTGCCAGCAGCTTTCAGATGAACACTGAAGCTTTCTTT; CDR3aa: CASSFQMNTEAFF
j_gene: TRBJ1-6; d_gene: -; v_gene: TRBV23-1; abundance: -; CDR3nt: TGCGCCAGCAGTCAGGCCAGAAACGATAATTCACCCCTCCACTTT; CDR3aa: CASSQARNDNSPLHF
j_gene: TRBJ1-1; d_gene: TRBD1; v_gene: TRBV19; abundance: once; CDR3nt: TGTGCCAGTAGTACCCCGGACAGGAGAGCTTTCTTT; CDR3aa: CASSTPDRRAFF
j_gene: TRBJ1-1; d_gene: -; v_gene: TRBV13; abundance: -; CDR3nt: TGTGCCAGCAGCTTAAGGAACACTGAAGCTTTCTTT; CDR3aa: CASSLRNTEAFF
j_gene: TRBJ2-3; d_gene: -; v_gene: TRBV4-3; abundance: -; CDR3nt: TGCGCCAGCAGCCAAGACAGTTCTAGCACAGATACGCAGTATTTT; CDR3aa: CASSQDSSSTDTQYF
j_gene: TRBJ1-1; d_gene: TRBD1; v_gene: TRBV29-1; abundance: -; CDR3nt: TGCAGCGTTGGGGACAGCCAAGCTGAAGCTTTCTTT; CDR3aa: CSVGDSQAEAFF
j_gene: TRBJ2-1; d_gene: -; v_gene: TRBV7-8; abundance: -; CDR3nt: TGTGCCAGCAGTCCTCCTAGGGGGGCCTACAATGAGCAGTTCTTC; CDR3aa: CASSPPRGAYNEQFF
j_gene: TRBJ2-5; d_gene: -; v_gene: TRBV4-2; abundance: -; CDR3nt: TGTGCCAGCAGCTCCTTGTCAAGCGGAGCAAAAGAGACCCAGTACTTC; CDR3aa: CASSSLSSGAKETQYF
j_gene: TRBJ2-5; d_gene: TRBD2; v_gene: TRBV9; abundance: -; CDR3nt: TGTGCCAGCAGCGTAGAGAGCGGGGGGGCCGCAGAGACCCAGTACTTC; CDR3aa: CASSVESGGAAETQYF
j_gene: TRBJ2-5; d_gene: TRBD1; v_gene: TRBV7-9; abundance: few; CDR3nt: TGTGCCAGCAGCCACGGGACAGGCGGGACCCAGTACTTC; CDR3aa: CASSHGTGGTQYF
j_gene: TRBJ1-5; d_gene: -; v_gene: TRBV7-9; abundance: -; CDR3nt: TGTGCCAGCGGGGGAGGGGGAAGCAATCAGCCCCAGCATTTT; CDR3aa: CASGGGGSNQPQHF
j_gene: TRBJ2-5; d_gene: -; v_gene: TRBV6-4; abundance: once; CDR3nt: TGTGCCAGCAAACCTCAGAAACAAGAGACCCAGTACTTC; CDR3aa: CASKPQKQETQYF